A selection of T cell receptor beta chains follows, all from one sample in a study of T cell responses to AZD1222 COVID-19 vaccine. Some clones are missing from TCRdb's copy, which holds only in-frame ones; the method was immunoSEQ multiplex PCR. Among around 250,000 clones listed, approximately 93% were seen once. The sample here was peripheral blood, taken on day 0 of AZD1222 vaccination. All receptors derive from an adult in good health. The CDR3 runs from the conserved cysteine through the conserved F or W. D genes are given only for firm matches. Rows give clone size only sometimes, using once, few, many, or a class for an expanded clone.

j_call v_call d_call clone_size cdr3_aa cdr3_nt
TRBJ2-1 TRBV3-1/TRBV3-2 TRBD2 - CASSPRGGPYNEQFF TGTGCCAGCAGCCCGCGGGGGGGCCCTTACAATGAGCAGTTCTTC
TRBJ2-7 TRBV3-1/TRBV3-2 - once CASSRYEQYF TGTGCCAGCAGCCGCTACGAGCAGTACTTC
TRBJ1-3 TRBV6-5 - - CASSYQPGSAGNTIYF TGTGCCAGCAGTTACCAACCGGGATCAGCTGGAAACACCATATATTTT
TRBJ1-2 TRBV28 - once CASSLAPRGYGYTF TGTGCCAGCAGTTTAGCCCCTCGTGGCTATGGCTACACCTTC
TRBJ1-1 TRBV6-2/TRBV6-3 - - CASSYAGLKGDTEAFF TGTGCCAGCAGTTACGCAGGGTTGAAGGGGGACACTGAAGCTTTCTTT
TRBJ2-5 TRBV4-2 - - CASSQETPVETQYF TGTGCCAGCAGCCAAGAGACCCCTGTTGAGACCCAGTACTTC
TRBJ2-3 TRBV6-2/TRBV6-3 - few CASSYSSADTQYF TGTGCCAGCAGTTACTCGAGTGCAGATACGCAGTATTTT
TRBJ1-2 TRBV15 - - CATSRDRAYGYTF TGTGCCACCAGCAGAGATAGGGCCTATGGCTACACCTTC
TRBJ1-2 TRBV6-6 - - CASRLGARGYTF TGTGCCAGCCGGCTCGGGGCTCGTGGCTACACCTTC
TRBJ2-1 TRBV2 - - CAGWGLGNEQFF TGTGCCGGTTGGGGTCTTGGCAATGAGCAGTTCTTC
TRBJ2-7 TRBV19 - - CASSIEPGSEQYF TGTGCCAGTAGTATAGAGCCGGGTTCCGAGCAGTACTTC
TRBJ1-1 TRBV10-3 - - CAISSGTEAFF TGTGCCATCAGTTCCGGGACAGAAGCTTTCTTT
TRBJ2-3 TRBV12-3/TRBV12-4 - few CATLLATGAQYF TGTGCCACACTCCTGGCGACTGGTGCGCAGTATTTT
TRBJ1-2 TRBV6-5 - - CASSDGAPYGYTF TGTGCCAGCAGCGACGGGGCCCCCTATGGCTACACCTTC
TRBJ2-3 TRBV27 - - CASSTGGGADTQYF TGTGCCAGCAGTACCGGAGGCGGCGCAGATACGCAGTATTTT
TRBJ2-2 TRBV12-2 - - CASRPSPDRVAGELFF TGTGCAAGTCGCCCAAGTCCCGACAGGGTGGCCGGGGAGCTGTTTTTT
TRBJ2-6 TRBV9 - - CASSVEGSSGANVLTF TGTGCCAGCAGCGTAGAGGGCAGCTCTGGGGCCAACGTCCTGACTTTC
TRBJ1-5 TRBV7-2 TRBD1 - CASSGTADQPQHF TGTGCCAGCAGTGGGACAGCAGATCAGCCCCAGCATTTT
TRBJ1-4 TRBV4-1 - - CASSQKASGASNEKLFF TGCGCCAGCAGCCAAAAGGCGTCGGGGGCCTCAAATGAAAAACTGTTTTTT
TRBJ2-2 TRBV7-8 TRBD2 once CASSLAGTSHTGELFF TGTGCCAGCAGTTTAGCGGGGACTAGTCACACCGGGGAGCTGTTTTTT
TRBJ1-3 TRBV7-9 - - CASSLSISGNTIYF TGTGCCAGCAGCTTAAGCATCTCTGGAAACACCATATATTTT
TRBJ2-7 TRBV20-1 - - CSARVQLRQYF TGCAGTGCTAGAGTACAGCTCCGGCAGTACTTC
TRBJ2-7 TRBV10-3 TRBD1 - CAISLGQGAYEQYF TGTGCCATCAGTTTGGGACAGGGGGCCTACGAGCAGTACTTC
TRBJ2-1 TRBV11-2 - - CASSLGLAWEQFF TGTGCCAGCAGCTTAGGGCTAGCCTGGGAGCAGTTCTTC
TRBJ2-1 TRBV5-1 - - CASSLIGESYNEQFF TGCGCCAGCAGCTTGATCGGGGAATCCTACAATGAGCAGTTCTTC
TRBJ1-2 TRBV5-5 - once CASSFGGNYGYTF TGTGCCAGCAGCTTTGGGGGTAACTATGGCTACACCTTC
TRBJ1-2 TRBV30 TRBD1 once CAWSVPPPGQGAATF TGTGCCTGGAGTGTACCCCCCCCGGGACAGGGGGCGGCCACCTTC
TRBJ1-3 TRBV19 - - CASTPGGNTIYF TGTGCCAGTACCCCGGGCGGAAACACCATATATTTT
TRBJ1-2 TRBV4-1 - - CASSQTGIGGYTF TGCGCCAGCAGCCAAACAGGGATTGGCGGCTACACCTTC
TRBJ2-5 TRBV6-1 TRBD2 - CASSEVGGGIPETQYF TGTGCCAGCAGTGAAGTGGGCGGGGGAATTCCGGAGACCCAGTACTTC
TRBJ1-1 TRBV3-1/TRBV3-2 - - CASSQEGREAFF TGTGCCAGCAGCCAAGAGGGCAGGGAAGCTTTCTTT
TRBJ1-1 TRBV7-2 - - CASSLPSLDNTEAFF TGTGCCAGCAGCTTACCCTCCTTAGACAACACTGAAGCTTTCTTT